The 2 T cell receptor beta chains in this list originate from one sample, sequenced in a study of control samples from healthy donors and cancer patients. TCRdb's table, derived via immunoSEQ multiplex PCR, lists solely in-frame clones and lacks some. The table includes about 410,000 clones, 90% detected once. Sequencing used PBMCs. The receptors were gathered from a man aged 35 to 55 with head and neck cancer.

This clone has just a few counts. This rearrangement joins TRBV4-1 to TRBJ1-5; D might be TRBD1 (6 bases). The germline V and J ends were trimmed by 1 base and 5 bases, with 12 bases remaining between them. Germline lookup yields CDR1 MGHRA and CDR2 YSYEKL. The CDR3 spans 15 residues. The CDR3 spells CASSQAGTLYQPQHF. The CDR3 DNA follows: TGCGCCAGCAGCCAAGCCGGGACACTTTATCAGCCCCAGCATTTT.

The chain carries TRBV27 and TRBJ2-2; TRBD2 matches at 12 bases. Germline CDR1 is MNHEY and CDR2 is SMNVEV (reference sequence). CDR3 size: 16 residues. V lost 6 bases and J lost 6; bases outside the gene matches: 8. CDR3 bases: TGTGCCAGCAGCCTTCTAGCGGGAGGGCCCCCCGGGGAGCTGTTTTTT. Translated: CASSLLAGGPPGELFF.